This TCR beta chain was sequenced in a study of tissue T cells after allogeneic stem cell transplantation. On this clone: What it binds is not known.

Germline V gene sequence: CDR1 MRHNA, CDR2 SNTAGT. The CDR3 length is 14 residues. J lost 8 bases, V lost 4 bases, and 6 bases had no gene match. Study-level points and caveats: Alloreactivity or antigen specificity of tissue TCRs was not determined; some clones might be host cells.

The table came from immunoSEQ multiplex PCR; TCRdb's copy has only in-frame clones and leaves some out. The profile shows some 12,000 clones, less than 85% of them singletons. Sequences were derived from tissue from the right colon, sampled at autopsy. This receptor was taken from a woman aged 18 to 55 with breast cancer. The rearrangement links TRBV6-4 to TRBJ2-1, with 9 bases lining up with TRBD1. The CDR3 spells CASSGTGASDEQFF. In nucleotides, the CDR3 is TGTGCCAGCAGTGGGACAGGGGCTAGCGATGAGCAGTTCTTC.